This T cell receptor (beta chain) appears in the sequencing data of a study of T cells after yellow fever vaccination. As TCR cDNA was made by 5'RACE template switching, a universal primer site and UMIs were added. Via MiXCR, TCRdb re-called the 5' RACE reads, giving one row per CDR3 protein. The sample carries hundreds of thousands of distinct CDR3 sequences, roughly 12% recorded once. Study conclusions and caveats: Subsequent booster samples again held most clones from primary vaccination (under 98% CD4, over 80% CD8).

This clonotype has a count of ten or more. Its antigen remains unknown. The CDR3 runs 14 residues. V was cut by 4 bases and J by 2 bases, with 11 bases left in between. This specimen was PBMCs, taken on the day of the yellow fever booster vaccination. This sequence was found in a man younger than 45 who received the YFV17D yellow fever vaccine. The chain recombines TRBV12-3 or TRBV12-4 with TRBJ2-5, with D possibly being TRBD1 (5 bases). The CDR3 loop is CASSSSTVQETQYF. The CDR3 nucleotides read TGTGCCAGCAGTTCCTCGACAGTACAAGAGACCCAGTACTTC.